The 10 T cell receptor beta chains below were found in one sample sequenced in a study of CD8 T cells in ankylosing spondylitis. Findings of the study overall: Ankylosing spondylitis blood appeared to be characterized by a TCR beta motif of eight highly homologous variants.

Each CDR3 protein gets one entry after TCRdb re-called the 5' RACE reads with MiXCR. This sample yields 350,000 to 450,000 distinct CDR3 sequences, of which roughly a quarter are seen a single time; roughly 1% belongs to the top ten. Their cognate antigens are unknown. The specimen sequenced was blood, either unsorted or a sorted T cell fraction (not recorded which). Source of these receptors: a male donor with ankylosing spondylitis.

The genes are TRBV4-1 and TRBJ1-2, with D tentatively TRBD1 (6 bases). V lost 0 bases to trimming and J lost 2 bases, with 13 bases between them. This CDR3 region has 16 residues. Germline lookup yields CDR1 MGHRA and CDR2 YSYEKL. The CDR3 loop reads CASSQDLGTPNYGYTF. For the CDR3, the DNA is TGCGCCAGCAGCCAAGATCTTGGGACACCAAACTATGGCTACACCTTC.

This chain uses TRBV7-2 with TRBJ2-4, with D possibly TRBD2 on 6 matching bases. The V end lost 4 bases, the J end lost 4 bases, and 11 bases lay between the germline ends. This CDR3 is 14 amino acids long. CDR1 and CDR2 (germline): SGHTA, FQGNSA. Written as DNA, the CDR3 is TGTGCCAGCAGCTCGGGGGAAATAAAAAACATTCAGTACTTC. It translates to CASSSGEIKNIQYF.

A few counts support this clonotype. The CDR3 sequence is CASSQEWGTNYGYTF. CDR3 coding DNA: TGTGCCAGCAGCCAAGAGTGGGGCACTAACTATGGCTACACCTTC. The chain uses TRBV3-1 and TRBJ1-2, with a possible D match to TRBD1 (5 bases). V lost 0 bases and J 0 bases, leaving 8 bases between the germline ends. The V gene's germline CDR1 is LGHDT and CDR2 YNNKEL (reference sequence). This CDR3 is built from 15 residues.

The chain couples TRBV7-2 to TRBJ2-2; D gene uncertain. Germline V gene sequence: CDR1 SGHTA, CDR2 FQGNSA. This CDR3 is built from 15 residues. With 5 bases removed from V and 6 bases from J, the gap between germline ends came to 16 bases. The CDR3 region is CASSHGRPRSGELFF. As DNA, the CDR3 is TGTGCCAGCAGCCACGGACGGCCTAGATCCGGGGAGCTGTTTTTT.

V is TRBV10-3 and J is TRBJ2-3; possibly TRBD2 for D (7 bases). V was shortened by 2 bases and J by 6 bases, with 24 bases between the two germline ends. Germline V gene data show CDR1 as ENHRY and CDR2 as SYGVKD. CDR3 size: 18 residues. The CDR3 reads CAISERGVRSGATDTQYF. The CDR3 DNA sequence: TGTGCCATCAGTGAGCGGGGGGTTCGATCGGGGGCTACGGATACGCAGTATTTT.

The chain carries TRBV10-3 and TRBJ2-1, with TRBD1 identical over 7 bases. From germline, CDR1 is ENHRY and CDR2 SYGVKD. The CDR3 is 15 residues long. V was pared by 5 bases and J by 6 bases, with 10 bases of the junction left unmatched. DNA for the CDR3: TGTGCCATCAGTATAACAGGGGAATCTACCAATGAGCAGTTCTTC. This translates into CAISITGESTNEQFF.

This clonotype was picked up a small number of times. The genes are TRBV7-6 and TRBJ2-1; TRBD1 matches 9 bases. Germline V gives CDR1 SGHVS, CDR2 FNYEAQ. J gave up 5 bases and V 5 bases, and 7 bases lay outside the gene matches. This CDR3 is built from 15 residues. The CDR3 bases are TGTGCCAGCAGCGTAGGGACAGGGTCGCACAATGAGCAGTTCTTC. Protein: CASSVGTGSHNEQFF. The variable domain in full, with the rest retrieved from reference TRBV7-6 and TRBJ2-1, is GAGVSQSPRYKVTKRGQDVALRCDPISGHVSLYWYRQALGQGPEFLTYFNYEAQQDKSGLPNDRFSAERPEGSISTLTIQRTEQRDSAMYRCASSVGTGSHNEQFFGPGTRLTVL.

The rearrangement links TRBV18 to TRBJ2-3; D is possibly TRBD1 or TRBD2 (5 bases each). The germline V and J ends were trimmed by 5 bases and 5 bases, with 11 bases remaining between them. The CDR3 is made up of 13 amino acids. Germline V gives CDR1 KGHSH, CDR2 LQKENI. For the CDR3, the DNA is TGTGCCAGCTCAAGGGACCCCGGAGATACGCAGTATTTT. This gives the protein CASSRDPGDTQYF.

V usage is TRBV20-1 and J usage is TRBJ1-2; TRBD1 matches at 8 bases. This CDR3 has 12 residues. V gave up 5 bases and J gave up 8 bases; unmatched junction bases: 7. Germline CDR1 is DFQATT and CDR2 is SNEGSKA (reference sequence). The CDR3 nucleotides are TGCAGTGCTTCGGACAGGGCACAGGGCTACACCTTC. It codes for CSASDRAQGYTF.

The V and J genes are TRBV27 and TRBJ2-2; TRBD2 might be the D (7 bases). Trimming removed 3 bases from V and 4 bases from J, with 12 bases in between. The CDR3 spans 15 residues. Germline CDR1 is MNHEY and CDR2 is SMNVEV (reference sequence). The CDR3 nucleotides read TGTGCCAGCAGTTTCGGGGGGCGCGGCACCGGGGAGCTGTTTTTT. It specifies CASSFGGRGTGELFF.